These T cell receptor beta chains were read from a single sample in a study of STAT5B mutations in CD4+ large granular lymphocyte leukemia. Repertoires were generated with immunoSEQ multiplex PCR, while TCRdb's copy carries only in-frame clones and drops some. The data show approximately 33,000 clones, approximately 88% seen once. The sample comprised CD4+ T cells from blood buffy coats. The receptors derive from a human donor in good health. Both conserved end residues are part of each CDR3. D genes are given only for firm matches. Clone size appears in some rows only: once, few, many, or a class for an expanded clone.

>once|TRBJ2-1|.|TRBV11-2
CASSSSVSSYNEQFF
TGTGCCAGCAGCTCCTCCGTTAGCTCCTACAATGAGCAGTTCTTC
>.|TRBJ1-2|.|TRBV5-6
CASSLTGEDYGYTF
TGTGCCAGCAGCTTGACGGGTGAAGACTATGGCTACACCTTC
>.|TRBJ1-5|.|TRBV18
CASSPGEGLSNQPQHF
TGTGCCAGCTCACCAGGGGAGGGCCTGAGCAATCAGCCCCAGCATTTT
>.|TRBJ1-6|TRBD1|TRBV30
CASHTGGHSYNSPLHF
TGTGCCTCGCACACAGGGGGCCATTCCTATAATTCACCCCTCCACTTT
>.|TRBJ2-4|.|TRBV9
CASSVQGSENIQYF
TGTGCCAGCAGCGTACAGGGTTCCGAAAACATTCAGTACTTC
>.|TRBJ2-5|TRBD2|TRBV6-5
CATGRAGALPETQYF
TGTGCCACAGGGCGAGCGGGGGCACTGCCCGAGACCCAGTACTTC
>.|TRBJ2-7|.|TRBV30
CAWGGWGYEQYF
TGTGCCTGGGGAGGTTGGGGTTACGAGCAGTACTTC
>once|TRBJ1-2|.|TRBV5-4
CASSSDPTLLLYGYTF
TGTGCCAGCAGCTCGGACCCGACACTGCTGCTCTATGGCTACACCTTC
>.|TRBJ1-2|.|TRBV14
CASSQDSPYGYTF
TGTGCCAGCAGCCAAGACTCGCCTTATGGCTACACCTTC
>.|TRBJ2-5|TRBD2|TRBV7-2
CASTLTSGEETQYF
TGTGCCAGCACCCTGACTAGCGGGGAAGAGACCCAGTACTTC
>.|TRBJ2-7|.|TRBV7-9
CASSGPGPQPLRYEQYF
TGTGCCAGCAGCGGTCCGGGGCCCCAGCCGCTTCGCTACGAGCAGTACTTC
>.|TRBJ2-5|TRBD1|TRBV6-5
CASMTGGYQETQYF
TGTGCCAGCATGACAGGGGGCTACCAAGAGACCCAGTACTTC
>.|TRBJ2-5|.|TRBV18
CASSPPGALQETQYF
TGTGCCAGCTCCCCGCCAGGGGCTTTACAAGAGACCCAGTACTTC
>.|TRBJ2-7|.|TRBV10-3
CAIKISGREQYF
TGTGCCATCAAGATCTCAGGTCGGGAGCAGTACTTC
>.|TRBJ2-3|TRBD2|TRBV11-3
CASSLHRTSGDTQYF
TGTGCCAGCAGCTTACACCGGACTAGCGGAGATACGCAGTATTTT
>.|TRBJ2-3|.|TRBV5-1
CASTGFEDTQYF
TGCGCCAGCACCGGGTTCGAAGATACGCAGTATTTT